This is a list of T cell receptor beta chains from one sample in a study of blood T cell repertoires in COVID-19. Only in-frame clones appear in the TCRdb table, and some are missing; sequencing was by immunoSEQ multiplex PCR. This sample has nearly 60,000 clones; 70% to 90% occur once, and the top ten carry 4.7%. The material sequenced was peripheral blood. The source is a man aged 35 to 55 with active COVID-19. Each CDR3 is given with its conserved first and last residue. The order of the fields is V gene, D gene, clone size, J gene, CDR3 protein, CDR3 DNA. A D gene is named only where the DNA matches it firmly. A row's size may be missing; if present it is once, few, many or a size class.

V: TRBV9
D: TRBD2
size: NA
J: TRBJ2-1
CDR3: CASSVVGGLAGVEQFF
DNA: TGTGCCAGCAGCGTAGTAGGGGGACTAGCGGGAGTTGAGCAGTTCTTC

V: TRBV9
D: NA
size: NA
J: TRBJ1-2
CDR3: CASSATYGYTF
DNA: TGTGCCAGCAGCGCAACATATGGCTACACCTTC

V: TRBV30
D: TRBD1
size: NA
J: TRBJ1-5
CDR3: CAWSGTENQPQHF
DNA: TGTGCCTGGAGCGGGACAGAGAATCAGCCCCAGCATTTT

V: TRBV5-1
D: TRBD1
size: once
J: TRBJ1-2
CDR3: CASSWDREANGYTF
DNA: TGCGCCAGCAGCTGGGACAGGGAGGCGAATGGCTACACCTTC

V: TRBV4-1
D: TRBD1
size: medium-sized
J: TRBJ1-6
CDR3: CASSRDRGPYNSPLHF
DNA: TGCGCCAGCAGCAGGGACAGGGGCCCCTATAATTCACCCCTCCACTTT

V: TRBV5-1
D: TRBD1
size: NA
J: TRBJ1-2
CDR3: CASGGEQGGIYGYTF
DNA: TGCGCCAGCGGTGGCGAACAGGGGGGTATCTATGGCTACACCTTC

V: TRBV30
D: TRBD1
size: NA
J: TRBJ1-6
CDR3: CAWSRDSQNSPLHF
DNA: TGTGCCTGGAGTAGGGACAGTCAGAATTCACCCCTCCACTTT

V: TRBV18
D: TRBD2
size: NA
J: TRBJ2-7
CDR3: CASSPVAGVYEQYF
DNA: TGTGCCAGCTCACCAGTAGCGGGGGTCTACGAGCAGTACTTC

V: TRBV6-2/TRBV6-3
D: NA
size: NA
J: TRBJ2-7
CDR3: CASSPRGYTYEQYF
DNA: TGTGCCAGCAGCCCCAGGGGCTATACCTACGAGCAGTACTTC

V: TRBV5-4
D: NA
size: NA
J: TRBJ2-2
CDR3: CASSLGHEAGELFF
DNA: TGTGCCAGCAGCTTGGGCCACGAGGCCGGGGAGCTGTTTTTT

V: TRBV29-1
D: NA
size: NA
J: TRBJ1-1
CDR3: CSAPVNTEAFF
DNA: TGCAGCGCTCCGGTGAACACTGAAGCTTTCTTT

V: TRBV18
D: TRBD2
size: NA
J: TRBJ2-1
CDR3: CASSPSLAGGPHNEQFF
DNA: TGTGCCAGCTCACCCTCTCTAGCGGGAGGGCCCCACAATGAGCAGTTCTTC

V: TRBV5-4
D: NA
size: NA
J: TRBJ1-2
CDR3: CASSSDSYGYTF
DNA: TGTGCCAGCAGCTCCGACAGCTATGGCTACACCTTC

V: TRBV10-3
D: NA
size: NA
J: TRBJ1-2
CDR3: CAISGVTGQGINYGYTF
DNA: TGTGCCATCAGTGGGGTGACAGGTCAGGGAATAAACTATGGCTACACCTTC

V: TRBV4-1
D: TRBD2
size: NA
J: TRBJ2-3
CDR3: CASSQGTSGSGPTDTQYF
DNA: TGCGCCAGCAGCCAAGGAACTAGCGGGAGCGGACCCACAGATACGCAGTATTTT

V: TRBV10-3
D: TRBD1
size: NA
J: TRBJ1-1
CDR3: CAISEGQAADSTEAFF
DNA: TGTGCCATCAGTGAAGGACAGGCGGCAGATAGTACTGAAGCTTTCTTT

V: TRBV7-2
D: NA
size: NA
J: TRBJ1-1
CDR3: CASSLSGGTEAFF
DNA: TGTGCCAGCAGCTTAAGCGGGGGCACTGAAGCTTTCTTT

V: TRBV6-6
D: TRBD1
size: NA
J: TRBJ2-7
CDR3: CASSYYRQGVKDEQYF
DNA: TGTGCCAGCAGTTACTACCGACAGGGGGTAAAGGACGAGCAGTACTTC

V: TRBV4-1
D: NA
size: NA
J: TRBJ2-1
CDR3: CASSQFKGSYEQFF
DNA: TGCGCCAGCAGCCAGTTCAAAGGGAGCTATGAGCAGTTCTTC

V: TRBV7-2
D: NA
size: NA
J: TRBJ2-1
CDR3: CASSSHLGVDEQFF
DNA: TGTGCCAGCAGCTCGCATCTAGGTGTAGATGAGCAGTTCTTC

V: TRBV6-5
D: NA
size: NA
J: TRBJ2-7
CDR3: CASRAGHPYEQYF
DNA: TGTGCCAGCAGGGCAGGTCATCCCTACGAGCAGTACTTC

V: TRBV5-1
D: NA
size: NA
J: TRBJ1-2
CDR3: CASSFDGDYGYTF
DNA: TGCGCCAGCAGTTTTGACGGAGACTATGGCTACACCTTC

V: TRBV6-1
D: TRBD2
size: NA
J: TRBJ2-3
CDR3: CASSEAFFAGGGTDTQYF
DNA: TGTGCCAGCAGCGAAGCGTTTTTTGCGGGAGGCGGCACAGATACGCAGTATTTT

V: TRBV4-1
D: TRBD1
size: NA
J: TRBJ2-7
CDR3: CASSAGTVYEQYF
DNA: TGCGCCAGCAGCGCCGGGACAGTCTACGAGCAGTACTTC

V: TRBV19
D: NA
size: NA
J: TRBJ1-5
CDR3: CASRVTGTTNQPQHF
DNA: TGTGCCAGTAGGGTAACAGGGACCACTAATCAGCCCCAGCATTTT

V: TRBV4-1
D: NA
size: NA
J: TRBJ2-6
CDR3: CASSPTPTSSGANVLTF
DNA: TGCGCCAGCAGCCCTACGCCCACCTCCTCTGGGGCCAACGTCCTGACTTTC

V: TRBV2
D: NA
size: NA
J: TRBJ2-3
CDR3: CASSGRVEDADTQYF
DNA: TGTGCCAGCAGTGGCAGGGTCGAAGATGCAGATACGCAGTATTTT

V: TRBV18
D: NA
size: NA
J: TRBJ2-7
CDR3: CASSRLGASVDVEQYF
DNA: TGTGCCAGCTCACGGCTAGGGGCTTCAGTGGATGTCGAGCAGTACTTC

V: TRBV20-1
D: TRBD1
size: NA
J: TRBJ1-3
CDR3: CSASPGQGPTGNTIYF
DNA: TGCAGTGCTAGTCCCGGACAGGGCCCAACTGGAAACACCATATATTTT

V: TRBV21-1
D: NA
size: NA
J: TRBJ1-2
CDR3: CASSKEQDAAWDYGYTF
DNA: TGTGCCAGCAGCAAAGAACAGGACGCCGCCTGGGACTATGGCTACACCTTC

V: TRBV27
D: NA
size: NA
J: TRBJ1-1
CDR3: CASSLFEGEGLTEAFF
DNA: TGTGCCAGCAGTTTATTCGAGGGGGAGGGCCTCACTGAAGCTTTCTTT

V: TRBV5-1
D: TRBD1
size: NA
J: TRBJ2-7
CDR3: CASSRGQGEQYF
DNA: TGCGCCAGCAGTCGCGGACAGGGAGAGCAGTACTTC

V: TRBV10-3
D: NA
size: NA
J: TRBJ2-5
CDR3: CAISEGVLETQYF
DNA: TGTGCCATCAGTGAAGGGGTATTGGAGACCCAGTACTTC

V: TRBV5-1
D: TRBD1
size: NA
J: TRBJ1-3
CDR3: CASSAGQGNGNTIYF
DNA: TGCGCCAGCAGCGCGGGACAGGGGAATGGAAACACCATATATTTT

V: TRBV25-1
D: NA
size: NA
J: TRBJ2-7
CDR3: CASSEFGAWFYEQYF
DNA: TGTGCCAGCAGTGAATTTGGGGCGTGGTTCTACGAGCAGTACTTC

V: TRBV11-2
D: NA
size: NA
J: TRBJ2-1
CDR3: CASSLNNYNEQFF
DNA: TGTGCCAGCAGCTTAAATAACTACAATGAGCAGTTCTTC

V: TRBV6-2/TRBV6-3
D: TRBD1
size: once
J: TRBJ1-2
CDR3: CASSLDRGWNGYTF
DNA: TGTGCCAGCAGCCTCGACAGGGGTTGGAATGGCTACACCTTC

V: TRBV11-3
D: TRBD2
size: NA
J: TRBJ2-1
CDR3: CASSQGLAGDEQFF
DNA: TGTGCCAGCAGCCAGGGACTAGCGGGAGATGAGCAGTTCTTC

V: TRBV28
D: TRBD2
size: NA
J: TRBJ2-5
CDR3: CASTYLRGGYQETQYF
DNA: TGTGCCAGCACCTACCTCCGGGGGGGATACCAAGAGACCCAGTACTTC

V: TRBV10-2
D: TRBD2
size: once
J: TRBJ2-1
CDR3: CASEVLAGVGSEQFF
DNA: TGCGCCAGCGAAGTACTAGCGGGAGTCGGGAGTGAGCAGTTCTTC

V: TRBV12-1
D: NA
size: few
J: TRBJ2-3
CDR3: CASSFDDGGGETDTQYF
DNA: TGTGCCAGCAGCTTTGATGATGGGGGAGGTGAAACAGATACGCAGTATTTT